Listed below are T cell receptor beta chains from one sample, sequenced in a study of early T cells in non-severe SARS-CoV-2 infection. TCRdb independently ran MiXCR on the 5' RACE reads; one entry per CDR3 protein. The data show about 26,000 distinct CDR3 sequences, around 4.6% seen once. What was sequenced was whole blood. The receptors shown here come from an adult who was a healthcare worker with PCR-confirmed SARS-CoV-2 infection or an uninfected control (not recorded which). CDR3s include the opening cysteine and the closing phenylalanine or tryptophan. Each record gives: J gene, D gene, V gene, clone size, CDR3 DNA, CDR3 protein. D genes are given only for firm matches. The size of a clone is reported for some rows only, either as once, few or many, or as a class for expanded clones.

j_gene: TRBJ2-1; d_gene: NA; v_gene: TRBV11-2; abundance: many; CDR3nt: TGTGCCAGCAGCTACCCCTGGGCCTACAATGAGCAGTTCTTC; CDR3aa: CASSYPWAYNEQFF
j_gene: TRBJ2-7; d_gene: NA; v_gene: TRBV29-1; abundance: many; CDR3nt: TGCAGCGTTGATACTAAAGACAGGAACACCTACGAGCAGTACTTC; CDR3aa: CSVDTKDRNTYEQYF
j_gene: TRBJ2-1; d_gene: TRBD1; v_gene: TRBV7-8; abundance: few; CDR3nt: TGTGCCAGCGGCCCGGGACAGAACTCCTACAATGAGCAGTTCTTC; CDR3aa: CASGPGQNSYNEQFF
j_gene: TRBJ2-2; d_gene: NA; v_gene: TRBV7-6; abundance: many; CDR3nt: TGTGCCAGCAGCTACACCCCTTCGCTGGACACCGGGGAGCTGTTTTTT; CDR3aa: CASSYTPSLDTGELFF
j_gene: TRBJ1-5; d_gene: NA; v_gene: TRBV11-2; abundance: many; CDR3nt: TGTGCCAGCAGCTTGTTGACAGGAGGAAATCAGCCCCAGCATTTT; CDR3aa: CASSLLTGGNQPQHF
j_gene: TRBJ2-1; d_gene: NA; v_gene: TRBV12-3/TRBV12-4; abundance: many; CDR3nt: TGTGCCAGCAGATACTCACGCGGCAGTAATCGGGGTTACAATGAGCAGTTCTTC; CDR3aa: CASRYSRGSNRGYNEQFF
j_gene: TRBJ2-5; d_gene: TRBD2; v_gene: TRBV7-2; abundance: many; CDR3nt: TGTGCCAGCAGCCAAACTAGCGGGAGATTAGAGACCCAGTACTTC; CDR3aa: CASSQTSGRLETQYF
j_gene: TRBJ2-2; d_gene: NA; v_gene: TRBV29-1; abundance: NA; CDR3nt: TGCAGCGTTGTGGACACCGGGGAGCTGTTTTTT; CDR3aa: CSVVDTGELFF
j_gene: TRBJ2-1; d_gene: NA; v_gene: TRBV5-1; abundance: many; CDR3nt: TGCGCCAGCAGCTTGTTAGACCGAGACAGGGAGGGGCTGTTCTTC; CDR3aa: CASSLLDRDREGLFF
j_gene: TRBJ2-1; d_gene: NA; v_gene: TRBV5-1; abundance: many; CDR3nt: TGCGCCAGCAGATTAGAGGGGACCTACAATGAGCAGTTCTTC; CDR3aa: CASRLEGTYNEQFF
j_gene: TRBJ1-6; d_gene: TRBD1; v_gene: TRBV7-2; abundance: many; CDR3nt: TGTGCCAGCAGGCCTATCGCCGGGACAGCTAATTCACCCCTCCACTTT; CDR3aa: CASRPIAGTANSPLHF
j_gene: TRBJ2-3; d_gene: NA; v_gene: TRBV13; abundance: many; CDR3nt: TGTGCCAGCAGCTCACGACCCCAGGACTGGGTTACAGATACGCAGTATTTT; CDR3aa: CASSSRPQDWVTDTQYF
j_gene: TRBJ1-1; d_gene: NA; v_gene: TRBV21-1; abundance: many; CDR3nt: TGTGCCAGCAGCAATTGCAGGGTACAGAACACTGAAGCTTTCTTT; CDR3aa: CASSNCRVQNTEAFF
j_gene: TRBJ2-2; d_gene: TRBD2; v_gene: TRBV20-1; abundance: many; CDR3nt: TGCAGTGCTACCCCTTTAGCGGGAGTTTTCGGGGAGCTGTTTTTT; CDR3aa: CSATPLAGVFGELFF
j_gene: TRBJ2-5; d_gene: TRBD1; v_gene: TRBV9; abundance: many; CDR3nt: TGTGCCAGCAGCGCAAGACAGGGGCAGTACCAAGAGACCCAGTACTTC; CDR3aa: CASSARQGQYQETQYF
j_gene: TRBJ2-1; d_gene: TRBD2; v_gene: TRBV12-3/TRBV12-4; abundance: many; CDR3nt: TGTGCCAGCAGGGGACTAGCGGGAGGACTCTACAATGAGCAGTTCTTC; CDR3aa: CASRGLAGGLYNEQFF
j_gene: TRBJ1-5; d_gene: NA; v_gene: TRBV3-1; abundance: many; CDR3nt: TGTGCCAGCAGCCCGAGAGACAATCAGCCCCAGCATTTT; CDR3aa: CASSPRDNQPQHF
j_gene: TRBJ2-3; d_gene: NA; v_gene: TRBV20-1; abundance: many; CDR3nt: TGCAGTGCTAGAGATCTGGGGACTCCTTCGTTTTCAGATACGCAGTATTTT; CDR3aa: CSARDLGTPSFSDTQYF
j_gene: TRBJ1-6; d_gene: NA; v_gene: TRBV7-9; abundance: many; CDR3nt: TGTGCCAGCGGGAGTTCACCCCTCCACTTT; CDR3aa: CASGSSPLHF
j_gene: TRBJ2-1; d_gene: TRBD2; v_gene: TRBV9; abundance: many; CDR3nt: TGTGCCAGCAGCAGATGGACTAGCGGGAGGGCCCCACGAGATTACAATGAGCAGTTCTTC; CDR3aa: CASSRWTSGRAPRDYNEQFF
j_gene: TRBJ2-6; d_gene: TRBD1; v_gene: TRBV12-3/TRBV12-4; abundance: few; CDR3nt: TGTGCCAGCAGAAGACCGACAGGGGAACTTAACTCTGGGGCCAACGTCCTGACTTTC; CDR3aa: CASRRPTGELNSGANVLTF
j_gene: TRBJ2-3; d_gene: NA; v_gene: TRBV7-9; abundance: few; CDR3nt: TGTGCCAGCAGCCCAGAAAGTGTGACAGATACGCAGTATTTT; CDR3aa: CASSPESVTDTQYF
j_gene: TRBJ2-1; d_gene: TRBD2; v_gene: TRBV7-6; abundance: many; CDR3nt: TGTGCCAGCAGCCTCAACCCGGGACTAGCGGAGCAGTTCTTC; CDR3aa: CASSLNPGLAEQFF
j_gene: TRBJ2-5; d_gene: TRBD1; v_gene: TRBV20-1; abundance: many; CDR3nt: TGCAGTGCAATCGCCGGGACAGCTAACCAAGAGACCCAGTACTTC; CDR3aa: CSAIAGTANQETQYF
j_gene: TRBJ2-3; d_gene: NA; v_gene: TRBV29-1; abundance: NA; CDR3nt: TGCAGCGCGACTGAGGGGGGTACGCAGTATTTT; CDR3aa: CSATEGGTQYF
j_gene: TRBJ1-1; d_gene: NA; v_gene: TRBV4-1; abundance: NA; CDR3nt: TGCGCCAGCAGCCAAGATGCCGGGGGGGCCATCTACTTTGCAGAAGCTTTCTTT; CDR3aa: CASSQDAGGAIYFAEAFF
j_gene: TRBJ2-6; d_gene: TRBD2; v_gene: TRBV7-9; abundance: NA; CDR3nt: TGTGCCAGCAGCAAACCGACTAGCTATGGGGCCAACGTCCTGACTTTC; CDR3aa: CASSKPTSYGANVLTF
j_gene: TRBJ2-4; d_gene: TRBD2; v_gene: TRBV2; abundance: medium-sized; CDR3nt: TGTGCCAGCAGTTCAAGCGGGAGAGTAGACATTCAGTACTTC; CDR3aa: CASSSSGRVDIQYF
j_gene: TRBJ2-6; d_gene: NA; v_gene: TRBV4-3; abundance: many; CDR3nt: TGCGCCAGCAGCCAAGATCCAAATCTCTCTGGGGCCAACGTCCTGACTTTC; CDR3aa: CASSQDPNLSGANVLTF
j_gene: TRBJ2-2; d_gene: NA; v_gene: TRBV25-1; abundance: many; CDR3nt: TGTGCCAGCAGTCCCCTGGGACGAAACACCGGGGAGCTGTTTTTT; CDR3aa: CASSPLGRNTGELFF
j_gene: TRBJ1-1; d_gene: NA; v_gene: TRBV4-3; abundance: many; CDR3nt: TGCGCCAGCAGCCAAGAGACAGCGGCAAGCACTGAAGCTTTCTTT; CDR3aa: CASSQETAASTEAFF
j_gene: TRBJ1-2; d_gene: NA; v_gene: TRBV12-3/TRBV12-4; abundance: NA; CDR3nt: TGTGCCAGCCTCCTTAATGGAAATGGCTACACCTTC; CDR3aa: CASLLNGNGYTF
j_gene: TRBJ2-1; d_gene: TRBD2; v_gene: TRBV5-8; abundance: many; CDR3nt: TGTGCCAGCAGCCGGCGGAGGACTAGCGGGAGGGCCGGAAACAATGAGCAGTTCTTC; CDR3aa: CASSRRRTSGRAGNNEQFF
j_gene: TRBJ2-3; d_gene: TRBD1; v_gene: TRBV5-4; abundance: NA; CDR3nt: TGTGCCAGCAGCGAGGACAGGGGGAGCACAGATACGCAGTATTTT; CDR3aa: CASSEDRGSTDTQYF
j_gene: TRBJ1-1; d_gene: NA; v_gene: TRBV20-1; abundance: many; CDR3nt: TGCAGTGCAGGGGGGAACACTGAAGCTTTCTTT; CDR3aa: CSAGGNTEAFF
j_gene: TRBJ2-3; d_gene: NA; v_gene: TRBV29-1; abundance: NA; CDR3nt: TGCAGCGTTTCGACTGGATTCACAGATACGCAGTATTTT; CDR3aa: CSVSTGFTDTQYF
j_gene: TRBJ2-5; d_gene: NA; v_gene: TRBV6-1; abundance: NA; CDR3nt: TGTGCCAGCAGGCCTACAGGGCGGTTGTACCAAGAGACCCAGTACTTC; CDR3aa: CASRPTGRLYQETQYF
j_gene: TRBJ2-2; d_gene: TRBD1; v_gene: TRBV10-3; abundance: NA; CDR3nt: TGTGCCATCAGTTTAAATCCGGGACAGGGCTCAACCGGGGAGCTGTTTTTT; CDR3aa: CAISLNPGQGSTGELFF
j_gene: TRBJ1-5; d_gene: TRBD1; v_gene: TRBV19; abundance: many; CDR3nt: TGTGCCAGTAGTATAGCCGGCCAGGGGGGCCGGCCCCAGCATTTT; CDR3aa: CASSIAGQGGRPQHF
j_gene: TRBJ1-1; d_gene: TRBD1; v_gene: TRBV3-1; abundance: many; CDR3nt: TGTGCCAGCAGCCAAGAAACAGGGACAGGGGTGAAAGCTTTCTTT; CDR3aa: CASSQETGTGVKAFF
j_gene: TRBJ2-1; d_gene: TRBD2; v_gene: TRBV12-3/TRBV12-4; abundance: many; CDR3nt: TGTGCCAGCACTAGCGGGAGTCTCCTTAGTGAGCAGTTCTTC; CDR3aa: CASTSGSLLSEQFF